The 13 T cell receptor beta chains below all came from one sample that was sequenced in a study of T cells in Graves' hyperthyroidism and ophthalmopathy. The CDR3 regions of TCR beta were amplified from RNA transcripts. First-round RT-PCR with HTBI primers amplified the TCR CDR3 region. TCRdb called the multiplex PCR reads again in MiXCR, with one record for every CDR3 protein. The data contain hundreds of thousands of distinct CDR3 sequences, roughly 20% of them singletons. Source material: blood. These TCRs come from a man aged 30 to 45 with Graves' ophthalmopathy.

The rearrangement joins TRBV6-5 to TRBJ1-5; D is unresolved. The germline CDR1 and CDR2 sequences are MNHEY and SVGAGI. V lost 2 bases, J lost 5 bases, and 7 bases lay in between. The CDR3 has 13 amino acids. In DNA, the CDR3 is TGTGCCAGCAGTTACGGCTGGGATCAGCCCCAGCATTTT. Amino acids: CASSYGWDQPQHF.

This clonotype has just one count. A much larger clone lies a single base off, so this may be a read error. The rearrangement links TRBV2 to TRBJ2-3; D call uncertain. The CDR3 is made up of 14 amino acids. Germline loops: CDR1 SNHLY, CDR2 FYNNEI. The V and J ends lost 5 bases and 1 base respectively, with 10 bases between them. DNA for the CDR3: TGTGCCAGCAGTCCGGCGCAGGGCACAGATACGCAGTATTTT. Protein sequence: CASSPAQGTDTQYF.

V is TRBV14 and J is TRBJ2-1, with 11 bases lining up with TRBD2. The trim removed 5 bases at V and 0 bases at J, leaving 6 bases unmatched. The CDR3 is made up of 17 amino acids. CDR1 and CDR2 from the germline V gene are SGHDN and FVKESK. The CDR3 DNA sequence: TGTGCCAGCAGCACTTACACTAGCGGGAGCTCCTACAATGAGCAGTTCTTC. Translating it yields CASSTYTSGSSYNEQFF.

There are many counts of this clonotype. The gene calls are TRBV3-1 and TRBJ2-7; D might be TRBD2 (6 bases). CDR1 is LGHDT, CDR2 YNNKEL, per germline (reference sequence). Trimming stripped 4 bases from V and 0 bases from J, with 13 bases between. This CDR3 comprises 15 residues. CDR3 loop: CASSPGLSLSYEQYF. As DNA, the CDR3 is TGTGCCAGCAGCCCGGGACTGTCCCTCTCCTACGAGCAGTACTTC.

At least ten counts were recorded for this clonotype. The J gene is TRBJ2-1, the V gene TRBV11-2; no firm D call. CDR1 SGHAT and CDR2 FQNNGV come from the germline V gene. CDR3 length equals 12 residues. V was shortened by 4 bases and J by 8 bases, with 9 bases between the two germline ends. CDR3 protein: CASSSGWHEQFF. The CDR3 DNA follows: TGTGCCAGCAGCTCCGGCTGGCATGAGCAGTTCTTC.

This clonotype was counted many times. The junction shows a germline mismatch at one end, possibly a read error. V usage is TRBV11-2 and J usage is TRBJ2-3, with D tentatively TRBD2 (5 bases). From germline, CDR1 is SGHAT and CDR2 FQNNGV. The CDR3 is 13 residues long. The CDR3 is CASTLRTGDTQYF. The CDR3 nucleotides are TGTGCCAGCACCTTACGAACGGGGGATACGCAGTATTTT.

This clonotype was observed a few times. The rearrangement joins TRBV6-2 or TRBV6-3 to TRBJ1-5, with 7 positions matching TRBD1. CDR3 length equals 17 residues. Germline loops: CDR1 MNHEY, CDR2 SVGEGT. Losses at the gene ends were 2 bases for V and 8 bases for J; bases not matched to a gene: 15. CDR3 DNA: TGTGCCAGCAGTTACCCCCAAGGACAGGAATGGGAGAAGCCCCAGCATTTT. Translating gives CASSYPQGQEWEKPQHF.

The chain is built from TRBV20-1 and TRBJ1-2; D ambiguous. V lost 7 bases to trimming and J lost 3 bases, with 15 bases between them. CDR1 is DFQATT and CDR2 is SNEGSKA in the germline V gene (reference sequence). This CDR3 comprises 13 residues. The CDR3 is CSGRPTTDYGYTF. The CDR3 DNA reads TGCAGTGGCCGGCCTACGACTGACTATGGCTACACCTTC.

Points on this clonotype: This may arise from a read error, as a much more abundant clone is one base away. This chain uses TRBV7-9 with TRBJ2-7; TRBD1 agrees at 9 bases. Germline CDR1 reads SEHNR; CDR2 reads FQNEAQ (reference sequence). The length of the CDR3 is 14 residues. CDR3: CASSQGQGNHKQYF. DNA of the CDR3: TGCGCCAGCAGCCAGGGACAGGGTAACCACAAGCAGTACTTC. Variable domain in full (rest from reference TRBV7-9 and TRBJ2-7): DTGVSQNPRHKITKRGQNVTFRCDPISEHNRLYWYRQTLGQGPEFLTYFQNEAQLEKSRLLSDRFSAERPKGSFSTLEIQRTEQGDSAMYLCASSQGQGNHKQYFGPGTRLTVT.

This clonotype occurred once. This chain connects TRBV24-1 to TRBJ1-4, with 9 bases fitting TRBD1. This CDR3 spans 15 amino acids. J was trimmed by 6 bases and V by 2 bases; bases with no gene match: 3. Germline CDR1 is KGHDR and CDR2 is SFDVKD. The CDR3 is CATSDSGTGHEKLFF. The CDR3 coding sequence is TGTGCCACCAGTGATTCCGGGACAGGGCATGAAAAACTGTTTTTT.

The chain combines TRBV6-1 with TRBJ2-1; 9 nucleotides agree with TRBD1. CDR3 length: 14 amino acids. Losses at the gene ends were 6 bases for V and 6 bases for J; bases not matched to a gene: 6. Per the germline V gene, CDR1 is MNHNS and CDR2 is SASEGT. CDR3 in amino acids: CASSRTGEGNEQFF. CDR3 DNA: TGTGCCAGCAGCCGGACAGGGGAGGGCAATGAGCAGTTCTTC.

This chain uses TRBV28 with TRBJ1-4; D uncertain. Germline V gene lookup returns CDR1 MDHEN and CDR2 SYDVKM. The CDR3 has 15 residues. Trimming took 6 bases from V and 4 from J, leaving 15 bases between them. The CDR3 here is CASRNTWTVNEKLFF. The CDR3, as DNA: TGTGCCAGCAGAAATACGTGGACCGTTAATGAAAAACTGTTTTTT.

This clonotype was seen at least ten times. The chain combines TRBV27 with TRBJ1-5, with D possibly matching TRBD1 (5 bases). This CDR3 has 14 amino acids. Germline assignment: CDR1 MNHEY and CDR2 SMNVEV (reference sequence). With 5 bases removed from V and 6 bases from J, the gap between germline ends came to 14 bases. In DNA, the CDR3 is TGTGCCAGCAGTCTAGAGGGAAGGGGTCAGCCCCAGCATTTT. It specifies CASSLEGRGQPQHF.